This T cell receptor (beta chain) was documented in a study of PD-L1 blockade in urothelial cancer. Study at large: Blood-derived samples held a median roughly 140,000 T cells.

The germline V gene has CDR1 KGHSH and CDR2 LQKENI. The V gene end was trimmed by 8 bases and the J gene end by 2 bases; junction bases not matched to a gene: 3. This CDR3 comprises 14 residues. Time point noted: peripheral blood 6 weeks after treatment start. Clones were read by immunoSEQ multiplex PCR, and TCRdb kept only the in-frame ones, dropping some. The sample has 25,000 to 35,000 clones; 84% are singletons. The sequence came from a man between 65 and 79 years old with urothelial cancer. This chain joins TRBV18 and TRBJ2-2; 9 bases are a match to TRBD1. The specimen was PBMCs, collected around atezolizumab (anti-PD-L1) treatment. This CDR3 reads CASQTGGNTGELFF. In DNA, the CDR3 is TGTGCCAGCCAGACAGGGGGTAACACCGGGGAGCTGTTTTTT.